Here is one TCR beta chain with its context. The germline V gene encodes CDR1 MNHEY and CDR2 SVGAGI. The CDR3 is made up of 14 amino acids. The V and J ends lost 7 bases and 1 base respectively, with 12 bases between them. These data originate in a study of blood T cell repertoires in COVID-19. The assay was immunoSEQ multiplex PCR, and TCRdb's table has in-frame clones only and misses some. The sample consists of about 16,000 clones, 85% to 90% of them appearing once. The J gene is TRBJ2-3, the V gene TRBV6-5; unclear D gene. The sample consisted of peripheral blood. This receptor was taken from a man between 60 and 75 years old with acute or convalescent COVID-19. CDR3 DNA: TGTGCCAGCATAAAGGCGGCCGGCACAGATACGCAGTATTTT. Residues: CASIKAAGTDTQYF.